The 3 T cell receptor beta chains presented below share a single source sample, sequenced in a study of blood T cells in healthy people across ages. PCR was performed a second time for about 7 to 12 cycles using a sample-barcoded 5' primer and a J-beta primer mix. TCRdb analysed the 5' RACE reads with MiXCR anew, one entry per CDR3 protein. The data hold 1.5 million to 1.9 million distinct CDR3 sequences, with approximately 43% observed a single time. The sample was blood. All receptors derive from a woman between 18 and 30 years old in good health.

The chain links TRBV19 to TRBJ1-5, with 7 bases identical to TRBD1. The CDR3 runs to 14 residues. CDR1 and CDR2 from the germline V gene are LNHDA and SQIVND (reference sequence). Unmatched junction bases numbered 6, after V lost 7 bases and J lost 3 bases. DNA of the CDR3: TGTGCCAGTACTGACAGGGAGTACAATCAGCCCCAGCATTTT. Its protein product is CASTDREYNQPQHF.

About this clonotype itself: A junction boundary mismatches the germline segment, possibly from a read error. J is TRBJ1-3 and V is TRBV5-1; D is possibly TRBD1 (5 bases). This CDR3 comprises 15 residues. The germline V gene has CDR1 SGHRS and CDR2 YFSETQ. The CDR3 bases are TGCGCCAGCAGCCTGAGGGGCAACTCTGAAAACACCATATATTTT. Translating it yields CASSLRGNSENTIYF. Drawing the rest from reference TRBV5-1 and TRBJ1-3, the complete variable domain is KAGVTQTPRYLIKTRGQQVTLSCSPISGHRSVSWYQQTPGQGLQFLFEYFSETQRNKGNFPGRFSGRQFSNSRSEMNVSTLELGDSALYLCASSLRGNSENTIYFGEGSWLTVV.

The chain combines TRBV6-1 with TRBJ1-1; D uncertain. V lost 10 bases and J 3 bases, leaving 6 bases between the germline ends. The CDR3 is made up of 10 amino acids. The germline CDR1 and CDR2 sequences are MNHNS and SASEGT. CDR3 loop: CATGYTEAFF. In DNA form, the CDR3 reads TGTGCCACCGGGTACACTGAAGCTTTCTTT.